This T cell receptor beta chain stems from a study of shared clonotypes between healthy human individuals. Study-wide background: CD8 memory received one plate per donor, CD8 naive two, CD4 memory three and CD4 naive three. General observations from the study: Although depth was large, rarefaction showed that sequencing of the sorted subsets was incomplete. Among donors, sharing of clonotypes was expected to be affected by sequencing depth. Relative to their counterparts shared across all four donors, non-shared clonotypes exhibited diminished generation probabilities.

Only in-frame clones appear in the TCRdb table, and some are missing; sequencing was by immunoSEQ multiplex PCR. The sample holds tens of thousands of clones, about 63% seen once. Points on this clone: As yet, its antigen is unknown.

The germline V gene has CDR1 SGHVS and CDR2 FQNEAQ. V shed 4 bases, J shed 0 bases, and the junction held 2 bases outside the gene matches. The CDR3 runs to 16 residues. The clonotype was recovered from a man aged 25-40 years in good health. This sequence joins TRBV7-8 and TRBJ2-1; 11 bases map to TRBD2. Material: memory CD8+ T cells sorted from blood. Subset indicated: CD45RO+ cells pooled with CCR7-negative TemRA cells. CDR3 residues: CASSSGTSGSYNEQFF. The CDR3, as DNA: TGTGCCAGCAGCTCCGGGACTAGCGGCTCCTACAATGAGCAGTTCTTC.